Listed here are 14 T cell receptor beta chains from one sample, sequenced in a study of identical twins. MiXCR, applied by TCRdb to the 5' RACE reads, yields one record per CDR3 protein. The table lists 400,000 to 500,000 distinct CDR3 sequences, around 18% of them singletons. The material sequenced was naive T cells sorted from blood. The origin of the receptors is a man between 45 and 60 years old in good health.

The genes are TRBV28 and TRBJ2-5, with TRBD2 identical over 10 bases. J gave up 5 bases and V 5 bases, and 5 bases lay outside the gene matches. CDR3 length: 14 residues. Germline V lookup: CDR1 MDHEN, CDR2 SYDVKM. The CDR3 is CASSQTSGVETQYF. In DNA, the CDR3 is TGTGCCAGCAGTCAAACTAGCGGGGTCGAGACCCAGTACTTC.

The chain carries TRBV6-1 and TRBJ2-3, with 12 bases lining up with TRBD1. The CDR3 length is 15 residues. Looked up from germline, CDR1 is MNHNS and CDR2 is SASEGT. V lost 6 bases, J lost 4 bases, and 5 bases stayed unmatched. The CDR3 protein is CASSFGTGGPDTQYF. The CDR3 nucleotides read TGTGCCAGCAGCTTCGGGACAGGGGGCCCAGATACGCAGTATTTT.

This clonotype came up a few times. The chain joins TRBV6-2 or TRBV6-3 to TRBJ2-7, with D unresolved. Germline CDR1 MNHEY, CDR2 SVGEGT. This CDR3 comprises 13 residues. Trimming left V 1 base short and J 2 bases short, with 6 bases between. The CDR3 region has the DNA TGTGCCAGCAGTTACTTTCGGGCCTACGAGCAGTACTTC. Its protein is CASSYFRAYEQYF.

This clonotype appeared many times. This chain connects TRBV10-2 to TRBJ1-2; TRBD1 aligns across 8 bases. The CDR3 contains 14 residues. Germline CDR1 reads WSHSY; CDR2 reads SAAADI. V was clipped by 2 bases and J by 4 bases; unmatched bases: 3. In nucleotides, the CDR3 is TGCGCCAGCAGTGAGGTGACAGGGGCCTATGGCTACACCTTC. Translated: CASSEVTGAYGYTF.

This clonotype appeared many times. This chain connects TRBV6-4 to TRBJ2-7, with 9 bases fitting TRBD2. Germline CDR1 reads MRHNA; CDR2 reads SNTAGT. This CDR3 contains 14 residues. The junction had 13 bases not matched to a gene; V was cut back by 10 bases and J by 6 bases. The CDR3 loop reads CANSTGTSFGEQYF. In DNA form, the CDR3 reads TGTGCCAACTCAACCGGGACTAGCTTCGGCGAGCAGTACTTC.

The chain uses TRBV5-1 and TRBJ2-2, with D possibly being TRBD1 (6 bases). This CDR3 has 14 amino acids. Germline values: CDR1 SGHRS, CDR2 YFSETQ. The V end lost 3 bases, the J end lost 9 bases, and 15 bases lay between the germline ends. The CDR3 nucleotides are TGCGCCAGCAGCTCAAATCAGGGGCGCAGGGAGCTGTTTTTT. Its protein is CASSSNQGRRELFF.

This clonotype was observed many times. This rearrangement joins TRBV11-2 to TRBJ1-2; weak D call: TRBD1 (5 bases). The V end was cut by 1 base, the J end by 4 bases, with 7 bases between. The CDR3 extends over 13 amino acids. Germline V gene data show CDR1 as SGHAT and CDR2 as FQNNGV. The CDR3 coding sequence is TGTGCCAGCAGCTTAGTACAGGCCTATGGCTACACCTTC. As protein: CASSLVQAYGYTF.

The CDR3 DNA follows: TGCAGTGCTAGACCCCGGGACGGTTTTACTCAGTACTTC. Translating gives CSARPRDGFTQYF. This sequence joins TRBV20-1 and TRBJ2-7; the D gene could be TRBD1 or TRBD2 (5 bases each). The CDR3 length is 13 residues. CDR1 is DFQATT and CDR2 is SNEGSKA in the germline V gene (reference sequence). V gave up 2 bases and J gave up 10 bases, with 18 bases separating them.

This clonotype came up a few times. The chain combines TRBV28 with TRBJ2-3, with 12 nucleotides matching TRBD1. The CDR3 length is 14 residues. The trim removed 11 bases at V and 6 bases at J, leaving 9 bases unmatched. Germline V CDR1 and CDR2: MDHEN, SYDVKM. In nucleotides, the CDR3 is TGTGCCGGACCGGGGACAGGGGGCAGGGATACGCAGTATTTT. It yields the protein CAGPGTGGRDTQYF.

This clonotype came up a few times. The V and J genes are TRBV5-1 and TRBJ2-3; 8 nucleotides align to TRBD2. CDR3 length: 22 residues. V shed 4 bases, J shed 6 bases, and the junction held 31 bases outside the gene matches. From germline, CDR1 is SGHRS and CDR2 YFSETQ. The CDR3 DNA reads TGCGCCAGCAGCCCGGGACTGACGGGGCTAGCGGGCTCCGGAGATGAATGGGATACGCAGTATTTT. Protein sequence: CASSPGLTGLAGSGDEWDTQYF.

The J gene is TRBJ2-2, the V gene TRBV29-1, with 13 bases fitting TRBD2. The junction had 11 bases not matched to a gene; V was cut back by 7 bases and J by 6 bases. CDR3 length equals 16 residues. CDR1 and CDR2 from the germline V gene are SQVTM and ANQGSEA. CDR3 in DNA: TGCAGCGCACAACGGACTAGCGGGAGATTCGCCGGGGAGCTGTTTTTT. Residues: CSAQRTSGRFAGELFF.

This clonotype came up a few times. The V and J genes are TRBV5-1 and TRBJ2-4; D call uncertain. Germline CDR1 and CDR2: SGHRS and YFSETQ. V lost 3 bases and J lost 9, with 10 bases in between. There are 12 residues in the CDR3. For the CDR3, the DNA is TGCGCCAGCAGCTCGACCCGTGGCATTCAGTACTTC. As protein: CASSSTRGIQYF. Looking up the rest from reference TRBV5-1 and TRBJ2-4 gives the full variable domain: KAGVTQTPRYLIKTRGQQVTLSCSPISGHRSVSWYQQTPGQGLQFLFEYFSETQRNKGNFPGRFSGRQFSNSRSEMNVSTLELGDSALYLCASSSTRGIQYFGAGTRLSVL.

The sample holds a few counts of this clonotype. V and J are TRBV7-2 and TRBJ2-3; D not certain. Per germline, CDR1 SGHTA and CDR2 FQGNSA. CDR3 length equals 15 residues. The germline V and J ends were trimmed by 3 bases and 0 bases, with 10 bases remaining between them. DNA of the CDR3: TGTGCCAGCAGCTTTGATTCGCGTAGCACAGATACGCAGTATTTT. Translated: CASSFDSRSTDTQYF.

In this sample, this clonotype turned up a few times. The chain has TRBV27 and TRBJ2-6; possible D gene TRBD1, 5 bases. The CDR3 contains 15 residues. CDR1 MNHEY and CDR2 SMNVEV come from the germline V gene (reference sequence). Trimming removed 5 bases at V and 0 bases at J, with 8 bases between. CDR3 residues: CASSATGSGANVLTF. The CDR3 DNA is TGTGCCAGCAGTGCAACAGGCTCTGGGGCCAACGTCCTGACTTTC.